The present TCR beta chain was sequenced within a study of control samples from healthy donors and cancer patients. Deletions cut 2 bases from V and 6 bases from J, with 7 bases between. Germline CDR1 SNHLY, CDR2 FYNNEI. The CDR3 extends over 13 amino acids. Produced via immunoSEQ multiplex PCR; TCRdb's table is partial and in-frame only. The profile shows under 30,000 clones, approximately 85% of them singletons. The chain carries TRBV2 and TRBJ2-2; D is uncertain. This TCR was sampled from a woman aged 55-70 years with head and neck cancer. The sample taken for sequencing was PBMCs. DNA of the CDR3: TGTGCCAGCAGTGAAATCGGTTCCGGGGAGCTGTTTTTT. Amino acids: CASSEIGSGELFF.